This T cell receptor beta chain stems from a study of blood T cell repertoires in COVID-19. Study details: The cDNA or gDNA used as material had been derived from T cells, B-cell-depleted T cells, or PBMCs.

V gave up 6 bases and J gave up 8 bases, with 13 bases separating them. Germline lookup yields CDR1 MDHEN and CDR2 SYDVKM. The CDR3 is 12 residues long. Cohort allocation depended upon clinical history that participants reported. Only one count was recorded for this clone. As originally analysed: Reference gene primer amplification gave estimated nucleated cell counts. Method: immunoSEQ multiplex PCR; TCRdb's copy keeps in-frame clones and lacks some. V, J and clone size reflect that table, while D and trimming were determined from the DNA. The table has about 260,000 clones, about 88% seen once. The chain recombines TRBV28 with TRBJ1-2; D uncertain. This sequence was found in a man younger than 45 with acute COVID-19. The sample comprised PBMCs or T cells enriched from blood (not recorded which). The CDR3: CASSTSGRGYTF. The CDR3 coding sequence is TGTGCCAGCAGCACGTCGGGAAGGGGCTACACCTTC.